The sequence of this T cell receptor (beta chain) was determined in a study of T cell responses to AZD1222 COVID-19 vaccine (dated by TCRdb to the early 2020s). The study in broad terms: Because spike-specific TCR depth and breadth did not differ between the two schedules, AZD1222 recipients who got a second dose at roughly 4 weeks were pooled with those who got a second dose at roughly 12 weeks. A total of 230 to 250 trial participants underwent TCR sequencing, of whom about 210 received two doses of AZD1222 and about 25 received two doses of the MenACWY control vaccine. Trial participants were enrolled by age into subgroups of 18-55, 56-69 and 70-plus years, and about 150, 27 and 61 TCR-sequenced participants, respectively, were included in these subgroups.

V and J lose 4 bases and 13 bases, and a span of 13 bases separates them. The CDR3 holds 11 amino acids from the cysteine to the phenylalanine. CDR3 DNA only is kept here, 33 bases in frame from base 1. From a lookup of the germline V gene, CDR1 and CDR2 are MNHEY and SVGAGI. The label giving this sample's time point can be read as: baseline before first vaccination. Samples from vaccinated people were obtained from the UK trials COV001 and COV002, which included a single-blind randomized controlled phase 2/3 trial of AZD1222 (ChAdOx1 nCoV-19) in healthy adults. For TCRbeta chain sequencing, PBMC samples were collected from trial participants at day 0 and at day 28 after the second dose. The CDR3 regions of human TCRbeta chains were subjected to immunosequencing. The authors processed their data as follows. TCRs in the repertoires were matched against a reference library of SARS-CoV-2-specific TCRs that had been generated with the MIRA antigen-specificity platform. Breadth meant the fraction of unique TCRs that were SARS-CoV-2-associated, whereas depth meant the fraction of total T cells that were SARS-CoV-2-associated. Using the MIRA data, each spike-specific TCR was assigned both to the spike region to which the TCR was reactive and to a CD4 or CD8 class. Log10-transformed breadth and depth values were compared by one-way ANOVA with Sidak's multiple comparisons tests. As stored in TCRdb, this immuneACCESS dataset retains in-frame rearrangements with V and J assigned. A fraction of the clones does not appear; measured against another copy, unresolved V genes explain less than half of the discrepancy, and the remainder lacks a known reason. V, J and clone size reflect that table, while D and trimming were determined from the DNA. The sample includes about 85,000 clones, with about 86% observed a single time. The top ten clones comprise approximately 7% of the sample.

What the research found in general, with its limitations: Because no samples from the day 14 peak response were available, repertoires could be characterized only after the peak T cell response. Participants were mostly white British, with more females than males. The authors suggested clonal diversity may have been underestimated. The vaccine-associated CD4 TCRs covered the entire spike protein, and the dominant responses fell in regions 160-218 and 743-854. The 56-69-year group was small, and its depth increase did not reach significance, likely because of low power. Epitopes outside the regions mutated in the B.1.351 and B.1.1.7 variants were reportedly recognized by nearly half of the unique spike-specific TCRs. After two AZD1222 doses, spike-specific TCR breadth and depth were significantly higher than at day 0 and than in MenACWY recipients. Conclusions about previously exposed vaccinees were limited because only 5 or 6 AZD1222 recipients were SARS-CoV-2 seropositive at baseline.

With respect to this clone: Its recognized antigen is unknown. It has no much larger one-base neighbor in the sample; base qualities were not kept.

This specimen was peripheral blood, taken on day 0 of AZD1222 vaccination. Rearrangement joined TRBV6-5 to TRBJ1-1; D gene: possibly TRBD1, on 6 matching bases. The origin of this receptor is an adult in good health. The base sequence is TGTGCCAGCAGTTCCCCGGGACAAGTTTTCTTT. Its protein is CASSSPGQVFF.